This TCR beta chain stems from a study of radiation and T cells in renal cell carcinoma. Study-wide results and limits: From baseline, blood top tumor clonotypes peaked at 2 weeks post-radiation.

This sample's time point: blood 4 weeks post-SBRT, at nephrectomy. The treatment: 15 Gy SBRT to primary tumor, nephrectomy 4 weeks later. Profiled with immunoSEQ multiplex PCR; TCRdb holds only in-frame clones, not every one. The sample carries tens of thousands of clones, around three quarters recorded once. This clone appeared a single time. The antigen remains undetermined. The sequencing here drew on blood, taken from a patient whose treatment included radiotherapy and nephrectomy. The clonotype comes from a man aged 55 to 69 with renal cell carcinoma.

DNA of the CDR3: TGTGCCAGCAGCCAAGACAGGGTATTCACAGATACGCAGTATTTT. The encoded protein is CASSQDRVFTDTQYF. The chain carries TRBV14 and TRBJ2-3; D possibly corresponds to TRBD1 (5 bases). The V gene lost 0 bases and the J gene lost 2 bases, with 9 bases spanning the gap. CDR3 length equals 15 residues. Germline V gene data show CDR1 as SGHDN and CDR2 as FVKESK.